Below, 15 T cell receptor beta chains from the same sample are listed, as sequenced in a study of OX40 agonist ivuxolimab in advanced cancers. Library prep was done by the immunoSEQ multiplex PCR assay. In its TCRdb copy, this immuneACCESS table keeps in-frame sequences only and misses some clones. Where compared with another copy, unresolved V genes explain less than half of these, and the others have no known cause. Within this sample are tens of thousands of clones, with around four fifths of them counted one time only. The ten most abundant clones make up 3% to 4% of the sample. The starting material was CD4+ or CD8+ T cells sorted from blood, obtained in a trial of the OX40 agonist ivuxolimab. The receptor source for this set is an adult with an advanced solid tumor such as melanoma, head and neck, liver or kidney cancer.

The rearrangement links TRBV6-6 to TRBJ1-1; TRBD1 agrees at 7 bases. The V segment lost 2 bases and the J segment 4 bases; nucleotides outside the gene matches: 10. Germline-derived CDR1 and CDR2 are MNHNY and SVGAGI (reference sequence). This CDR3 comprises 16 residues. The CDR3 region is CASSYARDSTGTEAFF. The DNA of the CDR3 is TGTGCCAGCAGTTACGCCCGGGACAGTACTGGCACTGAAGCTTTCTTT.

The chain recombines TRBV5-1 with TRBJ2-7; no clear D gene. V shed 0 bases and J shed 1 base, with 8 bases lying between them. Germline CDR1 SGHRS, CDR2 YFSETQ. The CDR3 runs 14 residues. The CDR3 DNA follows: TGCGCCAGCAGCTTGGCCCCCCCTTCCTACGAGCAGTACTTC. This gives the protein CASSLAPPSYEQYF.

The chain recombines TRBV10-3 with TRBJ1-4, with 8 positions matching TRBD1. V was pared by 4 bases and J by 6 bases, with 7 bases of the junction left unmatched. The CDR3 totals 15 residues. Per the germline V gene, CDR1 is ENHRY and CDR2 is SYGVKD. The CDR3 nucleotides read TGTGCCATCAGTGGACGGACAGGGAGTGATGAAAAACTGTTTTTT. Protein product: CAISGRTGSDEKLFF.

This clone was picked up one time. The chain employs TRBV7-2 and TRBJ2-5; tentatively, D is TRBD1 (5 bases). This CDR3 region has 13 residues. Germline V gene sequence: CDR1 SGHTA, CDR2 FQGNSA. Trimming removed 0 bases at V and 5 bases at J, with 7 bases between. CDR3: CASSLAGAETQYF. The CDR3 nucleotides are TGTGCCAGCAGCTTAGCAGGGGCCGAGACCCAGTACTTC.

This clone was observed once. Other DNA sequences in this specimen translate into the identical CDR3. The gene calls are TRBV5-1 and TRBJ2-3; no firm D call. CDR1 SGHRS and CDR2 YFSETQ come from the germline V gene. V was trimmed by 4 bases and J by 2 bases, leaving 2 bases between them. This CDR3 spans 11 amino acids. CDR3 amino acids: CASSLTDTQYF. The DNA for the CDR3 is TGCGCCAGCAGCCTCACAGATACGCAGTATTTT. Complete variable domain (other parts from reference TRBV5-1 and TRBJ2-3): KAGVTQTPRYLIKTRGQQVTLSCSPISGHRSVSWYQQTPGQGLQFLFEYFSETQRNKGNFPGRFSGRQFSNSRSEMNVSTLELGDSALYLCASSLTDTQYFGPGTRLTVL.

V usage is TRBV4-2 and J usage is TRBJ2-1, with TRBD2 identical over 10 bases. J lost 7 bases, V lost 4 bases, and 4 bases had no gene match. The CDR3 is 14 residues long. In germline, CDR1 is LGHNA, CDR2 YNFKEQ. The CDR3 region is CASSPETSGNEQFF. CDR3 nucleotide sequence: TGTGCCAGCAGCCCCGAGACTAGCGGGAATGAGCAGTTCTTC.

A single count supports this clone. The genes are TRBV6-1 and TRBJ1-2; D unresolved. V was pared by 0 bases and J by 2 bases, with 4 bases between. Germline V gene data show CDR1 as MNHNS and CDR2 as SASEGT. The CDR3 contains 13 residues. The CDR3 DNA follows: TGTGCCAGCAGTGAAGCAGGCAACTATGGCTACACCTTC. Amino acid sequence: CASSEAGNYGYTF.

The V gene is TRBV7-2, the J gene TRBJ2-2, with a tentative D call TRBD2 (5 bases). CDR3 size: 14 residues. Trimming stripped 6 bases from V and 3 bases from J, with 11 bases between. CDR1 is SGHTA and CDR2 is FQGNSA in the germline V gene. CDR3 nucleotides: TGTGCCAGCAGTCCTACGAGGGACACCGGGGAGCTGTTTTTT. It codes for CASSPTRDTGELFF.

V gene TRBV6-1 combines with J gene TRBJ1-5; 8 bases fit TRBD1. Losses at the gene ends were 2 bases for V and 2 bases for J; bases not matched to a gene: 5. The length of the CDR3 is 16 residues. Germline CDR1 and CDR2: MNHNS and SASEGT. This CDR3 reads CASSELLTGGNQPQHF. The CDR3 DNA is TGTGCCAGCAGTGAATTATTGACAGGGGGCAATCAGCCCCAGCATTTT.

V and J are TRBV2 and TRBJ1-2; the D is unclear. Germline V CDR1 and CDR2: SNHLY, FYNNEI. Trimming stripped 4 bases from V and 5 bases from J, with 14 bases between. CDR3 length: 14 residues. The CDR3 is CASSVKAGAYGYTF. The CDR3 DNA follows: TGTGCCAGCAGTGTAAAGGCAGGTGCTTATGGCTACACCTTC.

The J gene is TRBJ1-2, the V gene TRBV5-6; TRBD1 is a possible D gene (5 bases). This CDR3 is 14 amino acids long. Germline values: CDR1 SGHDT, CDR2 YYEEEE. V gave up 6 bases and J gave up 2 bases, with 14 bases separating them. The CDR3 sequence: CASIFGALNYGYTF. The CDR3 bases are TGTGCCAGCATTTTTGGGGCCCTAAACTATGGCTACACCTTC.

The chain has TRBV5-4 and TRBJ2-7; D assignment may be TRBD1 or TRBD2 (5 bases each). This CDR3 spans 13 amino acids. Germline V gene data show CDR1 as SGHNT and CDR2 as YYREEE (reference sequence). The germline V and J ends were trimmed by 1 base and 6 bases, with 11 bases remaining between them. The DNA for the CDR3 is TGTGCCAGCAGCTTGCCCCCGGGGCCCGAGCAGTACTTC. Protein sequence: CASSLPPGPEQYF. The whole variable domain, remainder taken from reference TRBV5-4 and TRBJ2-7, is ETGVTQSPTHLIKTRGQQVTLRCSSQSGHNTVSWYQQALGQGPQFIFQYYREEENGRGNFPPRFSGLQFPNYSSELNVNALELDDSALYLCASSLPPGPEQYFGPGTRLTVT.

The rearrangement links TRBV5-1 to TRBJ2-5; 7 bases agree with TRBD2. Trimming cost V 3 bases and J 5 bases; bases outside gene matches: 7. There are 14 residues in the CDR3. Germline assignment: CDR1 SGHRS and CDR2 YFSETQ. CDR3 loop: CASSWTGGSETQYF. Written as DNA, the CDR3 is TGCGCCAGCAGCTGGACGGGGGGAAGTGAGACCCAGTACTTC.

V gene TRBV28 combines with J gene TRBJ1-2, with 7 bases matching TRBD1. V lost 5 bases and J lost 5; bases outside the gene matches: 5. Germline V gene sequence: CDR1 MDHEN, CDR2 SYDVKM. The CDR3 is 13 residues long. The CDR3 protein is CASSAGGRYGYTF. In DNA form, the CDR3 reads TGTGCCAGCAGTGCAGGGGGTCGATATGGCTACACCTTC.

This clone was seen just once. V is TRBV19 and J is TRBJ1-2; 8 bases are a match to TRBD1. CDR1 LNHDA and CDR2 SQIVND come from the germline V gene (reference sequence). V was clipped by 7 bases and J by 0 bases; unmatched bases: 7. The CDR3 runs to 15 residues. DNA of the CDR3: TGTGCCAGTAACCCGGGACAGGCCCCTAACTATGGCTACACCTTC. Translation gives CASNPGQAPNYGYTF.